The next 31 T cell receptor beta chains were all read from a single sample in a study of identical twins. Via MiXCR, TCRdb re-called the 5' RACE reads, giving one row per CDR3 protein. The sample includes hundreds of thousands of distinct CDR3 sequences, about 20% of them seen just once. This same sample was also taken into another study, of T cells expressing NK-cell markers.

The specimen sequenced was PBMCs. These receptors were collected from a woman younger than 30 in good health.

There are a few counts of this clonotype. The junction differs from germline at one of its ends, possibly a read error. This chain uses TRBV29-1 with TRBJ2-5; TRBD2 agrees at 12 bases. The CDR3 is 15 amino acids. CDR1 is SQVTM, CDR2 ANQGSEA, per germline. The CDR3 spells CSDGLAGPTQESQYF. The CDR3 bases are TGCAGCGACGGACTAGCGGGACCTACCCAAGAGAGCCAGTACTTC.

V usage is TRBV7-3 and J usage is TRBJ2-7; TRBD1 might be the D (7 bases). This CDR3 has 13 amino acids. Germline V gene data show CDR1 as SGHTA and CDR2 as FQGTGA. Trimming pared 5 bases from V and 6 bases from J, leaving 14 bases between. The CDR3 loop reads CASSQDRDFEQYF. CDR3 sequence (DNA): TGTGCCAGCAGCCAAGACAGGGACTTCGAGCAGTACTTC.

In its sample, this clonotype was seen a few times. The CDR3 DNA sequence: TGCAGCGTTCGTTTAGGACTAGCGGCCTACGAGCAGTACTTC. Translating it yields CSVRLGLAAYEQYF. The chain joins TRBV29-1 to TRBJ2-7; 10 nucleotides match TRBD2. The CDR3 loop spans 14 amino acids. Germline lookup yields CDR1 SQVTM and CDR2 ANQGSEA. After removal of 5 bases from V and 2 bases from J, the junction contained 6 bases not matched to a gene.

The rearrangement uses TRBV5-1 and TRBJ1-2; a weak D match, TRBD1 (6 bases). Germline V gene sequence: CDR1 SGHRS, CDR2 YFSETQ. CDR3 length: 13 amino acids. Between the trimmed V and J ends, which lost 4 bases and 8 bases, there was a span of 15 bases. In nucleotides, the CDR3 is TGCGCCAGCAGCACTGACAGGTCCTGGGGCTACACCTTC. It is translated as CASSTDRSWGYTF.

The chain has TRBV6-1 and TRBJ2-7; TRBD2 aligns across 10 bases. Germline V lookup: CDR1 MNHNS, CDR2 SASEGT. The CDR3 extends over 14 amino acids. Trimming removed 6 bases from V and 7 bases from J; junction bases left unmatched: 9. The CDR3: CASRGLAGVQEQYF. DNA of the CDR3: TGTGCCAGCAGGGGTCTAGCGGGAGTTCAAGAGCAGTACTTC.

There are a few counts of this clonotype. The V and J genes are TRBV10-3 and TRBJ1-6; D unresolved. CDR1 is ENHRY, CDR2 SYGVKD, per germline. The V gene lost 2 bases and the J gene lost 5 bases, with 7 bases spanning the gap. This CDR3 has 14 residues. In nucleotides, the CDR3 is TGTGCCATCAGTGAGGGGTATCATAATTCACCCCTCCACTTT. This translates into CAISEGYHNSPLHF.

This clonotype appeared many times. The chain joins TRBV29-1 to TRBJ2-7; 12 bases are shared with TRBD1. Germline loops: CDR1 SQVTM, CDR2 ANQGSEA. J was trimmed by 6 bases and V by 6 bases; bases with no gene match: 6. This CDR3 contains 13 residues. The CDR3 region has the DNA TGCAGCGTAGGGACAGGGGGCCCGGTCGAGCAGTACTTC. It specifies CSVGTGGPVEQYF.

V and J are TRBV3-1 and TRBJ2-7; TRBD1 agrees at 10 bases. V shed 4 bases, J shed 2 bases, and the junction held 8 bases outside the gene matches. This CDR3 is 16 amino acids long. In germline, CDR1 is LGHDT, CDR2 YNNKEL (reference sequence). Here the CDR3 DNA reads TGTGCCAGCAGCCTACGGACAGGGGGATTTCCCTACGAGCAGTACTTC. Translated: CASSLRTGGFPYEQYF.

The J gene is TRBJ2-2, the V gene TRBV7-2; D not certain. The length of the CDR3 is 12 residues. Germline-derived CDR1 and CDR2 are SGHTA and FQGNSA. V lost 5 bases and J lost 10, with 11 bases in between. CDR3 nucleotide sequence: TGTGCCAGCAGCCGGTCCACGGTGGAGCTGTTTTTT. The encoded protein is CASSRSTVELFF.

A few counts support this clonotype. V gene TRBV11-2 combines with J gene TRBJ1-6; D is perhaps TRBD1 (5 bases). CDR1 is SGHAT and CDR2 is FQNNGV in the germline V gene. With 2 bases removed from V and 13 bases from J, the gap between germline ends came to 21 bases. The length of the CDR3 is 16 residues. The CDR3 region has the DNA TGTGCCAGCAGCTTAATTCGCCGGACACGTTCTAATCCCCTCCACTTT. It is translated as CASSLIRRTRSNPLHF.

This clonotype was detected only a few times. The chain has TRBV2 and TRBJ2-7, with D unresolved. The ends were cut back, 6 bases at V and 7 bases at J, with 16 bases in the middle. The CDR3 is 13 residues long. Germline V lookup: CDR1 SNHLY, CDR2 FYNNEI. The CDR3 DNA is TGTGCCAGCAGCCAGCTAGACCCTGGGGAGCAGTACTTC. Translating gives CASSQLDPGEQYF.

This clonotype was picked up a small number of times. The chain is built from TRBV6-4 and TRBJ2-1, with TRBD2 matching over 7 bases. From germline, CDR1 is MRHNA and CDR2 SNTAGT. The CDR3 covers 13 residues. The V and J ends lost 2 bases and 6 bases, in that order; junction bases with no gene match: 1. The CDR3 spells CASSDRTSNEQFF. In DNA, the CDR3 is TGTGCCAGCAGTGACCGGACTAGCAATGAGCAGTTCTTC.

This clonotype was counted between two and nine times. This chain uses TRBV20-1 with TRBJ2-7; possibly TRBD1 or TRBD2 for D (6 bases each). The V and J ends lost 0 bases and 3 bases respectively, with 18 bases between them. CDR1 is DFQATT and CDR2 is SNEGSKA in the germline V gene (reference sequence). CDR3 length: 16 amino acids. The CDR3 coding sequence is TGCAGTGCTAGAGATTCGATCCAGGGGAGGAACTACGAGCAGTACTTC. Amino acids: CSARDSIQGRNYEQYF.

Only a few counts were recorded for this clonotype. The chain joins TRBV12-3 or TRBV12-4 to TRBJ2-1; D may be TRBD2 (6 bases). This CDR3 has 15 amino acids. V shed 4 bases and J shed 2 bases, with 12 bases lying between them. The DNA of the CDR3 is TGTGCCAGCAGTTCCCTTTCGGGGGCCTACAATGAGCAGTTCTTC. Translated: CASSSLSGAYNEQFF.

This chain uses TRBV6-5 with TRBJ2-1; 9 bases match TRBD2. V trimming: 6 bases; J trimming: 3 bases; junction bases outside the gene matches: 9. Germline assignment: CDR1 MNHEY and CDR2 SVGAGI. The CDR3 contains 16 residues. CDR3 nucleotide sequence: TGTGCCAGCAGCTATATAGCGGGAGAAAACTACAATGAGCAGTTCTTC. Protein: CASSYIAGENYNEQFF.

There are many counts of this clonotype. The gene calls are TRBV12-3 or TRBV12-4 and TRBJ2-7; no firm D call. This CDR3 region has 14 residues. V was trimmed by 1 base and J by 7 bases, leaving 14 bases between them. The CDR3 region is CASSLEAGLGEQYF. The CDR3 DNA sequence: TGTGCCAGCAGTTTAGAGGCCGGTCTAGGGGAGCAGTACTTC.

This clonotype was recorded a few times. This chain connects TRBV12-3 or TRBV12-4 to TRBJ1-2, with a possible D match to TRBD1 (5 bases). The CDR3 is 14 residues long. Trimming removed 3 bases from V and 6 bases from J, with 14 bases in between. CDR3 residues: CASSFFSQGNGYTF. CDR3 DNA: TGTGCCAGCAGTTTTTTCTCCCAGGGTAATGGCTACACCTTC.

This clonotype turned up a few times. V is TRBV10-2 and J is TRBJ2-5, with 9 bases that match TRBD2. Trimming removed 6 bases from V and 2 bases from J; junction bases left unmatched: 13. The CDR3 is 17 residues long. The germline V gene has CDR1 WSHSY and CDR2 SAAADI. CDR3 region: CASRPQGIAGAQETQYF. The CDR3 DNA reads TGCGCCAGCAGGCCCCAGGGGATAGCGGGGGCACAAGAGACCCAGTACTTC.

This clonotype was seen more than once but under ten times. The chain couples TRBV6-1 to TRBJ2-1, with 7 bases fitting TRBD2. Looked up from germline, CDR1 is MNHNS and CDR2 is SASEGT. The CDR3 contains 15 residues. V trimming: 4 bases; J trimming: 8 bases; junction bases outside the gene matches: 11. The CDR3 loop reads CASSAIGGGLYEQFF. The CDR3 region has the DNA TGTGCCAGCAGTGCGATTGGCGGGGGACTCTATGAGCAGTTCTTC.

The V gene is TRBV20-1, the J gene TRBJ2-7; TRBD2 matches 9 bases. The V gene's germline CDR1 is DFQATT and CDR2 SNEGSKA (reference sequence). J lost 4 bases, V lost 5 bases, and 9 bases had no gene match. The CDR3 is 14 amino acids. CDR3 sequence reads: CSAARTSDAYEQYF. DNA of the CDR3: TGCAGTGCTGCTCGGACTAGCGATGCATACGAGCAGTACTTC.

CDR3 DNA sequence: TGTGCCAGCAGCTTGGAGGGACGGTTAGCCAAAAACATTCAGTACTTC. This encodes CASSLEGRLAKNIQYF. The V gene is TRBV5-6, the J gene TRBJ2-4, with D perhaps given as TRBD1 or TRBD2 (5 bases each). The V and J ends lost 0 bases and 0 bases respectively, with 10 bases between them. CDR1 and CDR2 from the germline V gene are SGHDT and YYEEEE. CDR3 length: 16 residues.

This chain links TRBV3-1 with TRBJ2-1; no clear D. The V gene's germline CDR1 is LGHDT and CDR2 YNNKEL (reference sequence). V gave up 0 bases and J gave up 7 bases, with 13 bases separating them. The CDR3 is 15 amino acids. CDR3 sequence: CASSQERNLGNEQFF. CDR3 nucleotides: TGTGCCAGCAGCCAAGAGAGGAACCTTGGGAATGAGCAGTTCTTC.

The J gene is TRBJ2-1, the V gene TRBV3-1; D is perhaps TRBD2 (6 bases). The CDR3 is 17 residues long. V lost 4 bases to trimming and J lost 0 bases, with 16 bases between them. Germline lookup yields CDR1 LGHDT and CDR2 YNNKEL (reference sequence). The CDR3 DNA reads TGTGCCAGCAGCCGACGCGGCGGGGTAACCTCCTACAATGAGCAGTTCTTC. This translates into CASSRRGGVTSYNEQFF.

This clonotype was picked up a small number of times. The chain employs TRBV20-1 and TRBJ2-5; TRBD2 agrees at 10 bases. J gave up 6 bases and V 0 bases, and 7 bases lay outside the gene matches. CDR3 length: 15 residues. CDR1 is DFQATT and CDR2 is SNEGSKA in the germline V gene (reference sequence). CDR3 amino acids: CSAREGLAWLKTQYF. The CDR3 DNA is TGCAGTGCTAGAGAGGGACTAGCGTGGTTAAAGACCCAGTACTTC.

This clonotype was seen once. DNA for the CDR3: TGTGCCAGCAGCTGGGTTGCGGCTAATGAAAAACTGTTTTTT. Residues: CASSWVAANEKLFF. The rearrangement uses TRBV7-9 and TRBJ1-4, with D uncertain. The CDR3 contains 14 residues. V lost 4 bases and J lost 3, with 9 bases in between. Germline V gives CDR1 SEHNR, CDR2 FQNEAQ (reference sequence). Based on the CDR3 plus reference TRBV7-9 and TRBJ1-4, the full variable domain is DTGVSQNPRHKITKRGQNVTFRCDPISEHNRLYWYRQTLGQGPEFLTYFQNEAQLEKSRLLSDRFSAERPKGSFSTLEIQRTEQGDSAMYLCASSWVAANEKLFFGSGTQLSVL.

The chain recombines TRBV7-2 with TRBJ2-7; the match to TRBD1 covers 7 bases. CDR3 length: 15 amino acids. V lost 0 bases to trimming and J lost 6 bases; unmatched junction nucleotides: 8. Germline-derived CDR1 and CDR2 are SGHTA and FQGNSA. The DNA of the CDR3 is TGTGCCAGCAGCTTAGCCCCCGGACAGGCGAGCGAGCAGTACTTC. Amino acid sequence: CASSLAPGQASEQYF.

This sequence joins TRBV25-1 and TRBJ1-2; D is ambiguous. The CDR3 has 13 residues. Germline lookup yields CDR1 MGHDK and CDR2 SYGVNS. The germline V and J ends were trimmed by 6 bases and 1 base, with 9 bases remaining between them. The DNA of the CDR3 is TGTGCCAGCAGCCGGGCCGTTAACTATGGCTACACCTTC. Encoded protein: CASSRAVNYGYTF.

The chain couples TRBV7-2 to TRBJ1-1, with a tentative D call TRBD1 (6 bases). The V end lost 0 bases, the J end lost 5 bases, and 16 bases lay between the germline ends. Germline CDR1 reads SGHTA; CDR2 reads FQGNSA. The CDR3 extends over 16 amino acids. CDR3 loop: CASSLAISGAGTEAFF. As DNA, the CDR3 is TGTGCCAGCAGCTTAGCGATTTCAGGGGCTGGGACTGAAGCTTTCTTT.

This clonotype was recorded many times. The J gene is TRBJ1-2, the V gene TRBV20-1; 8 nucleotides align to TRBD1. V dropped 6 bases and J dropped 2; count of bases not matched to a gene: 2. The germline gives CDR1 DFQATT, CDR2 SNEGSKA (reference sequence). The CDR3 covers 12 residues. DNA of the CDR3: TGCAGTGCCAGACAGGGGAACTATGGCTACACCTTC. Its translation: CSARQGNYGYTF.

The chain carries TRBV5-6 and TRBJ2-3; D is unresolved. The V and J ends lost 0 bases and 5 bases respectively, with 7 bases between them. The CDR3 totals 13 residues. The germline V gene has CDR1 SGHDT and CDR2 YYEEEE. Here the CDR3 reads CASSLEDRDTQYF. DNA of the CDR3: TGTGCCAGCAGCTTGGAGGACCGAGATACGCAGTATTTT.

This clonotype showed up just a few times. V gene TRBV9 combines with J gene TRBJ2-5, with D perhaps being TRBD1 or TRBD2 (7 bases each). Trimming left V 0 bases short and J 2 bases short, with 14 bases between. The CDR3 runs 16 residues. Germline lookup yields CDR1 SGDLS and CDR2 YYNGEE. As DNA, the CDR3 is TGTGCCAGCAGCGTAGGGCAGGGGGGGATTCAAGAGACCCAGTACTTC. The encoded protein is CASSVGQGGIQETQYF.